The 24 T cell receptor beta chains listed next were all sequenced from one sample in a study of spatial heterogeneity in lung cancer (dated by TCRdb to the late 2010s). The library was made by 5' RACE. TCRdb names NextSeq 500 as the instrument used. TCRdb applied fastp at Q25 and MiXCR to the public reads, then kept only in-frame beta chains. Each entry is one CDR3 protein sequence, shown with its most common DNA and genes. Counted in this sample were 45,000 to 55,000 distinct CDR3 sequences; about 5.8% of them appeared once. 11% of the sample is in the top ten clones. The time point label corresponds to: sample taken at primary tumor resection. For TCR sequencing, whole RNA was extracted from tumor and nontumor lung tissue, or from cryopreserved PBMC samples, and no cell sorting was done. This sample comprised PBMCs, obtained at surgery. The receptor set was obtained from a male donor with early-stage non-small cell lung cancer.

Many counts were recorded for this clonotype. The chain recombines TRBV4-1 with TRBJ2-1, with D hard to call. The CDR3 sequence is 12 residues long. The germline V gene has CDR1 MGHRA and CDR2 YSYEKL. Trimming pared 0 bases from V and 8 bases from J, leaving 5 bases between. CDR3 DNA: TGCGCCAGCAGCCAAGATGGGGATGAGCAGTTCTTC. It specifies CASSQDGDEQFF.

This clonotype has ten or more counts. DNA of the CDR3: TGTGCCAGCAGGAGGAGACAGGGCTTAGAGACCCAGTACTTC. Amino acid sequence: CASRRRQGLETQYF. The rearrangement uses TRBV7-2 and TRBJ2-5; 7 positions agree with TRBD1. J was trimmed by 4 bases and V by 6 bases; bases with no gene match: 8. Germline V CDR1 and CDR2: SGHTA, FQGNSA. The CDR3 spans 14 residues.

This clonotype was observed many times. CDR3 nucleotides: TGTGCCAGCAGCTTCCCCCCCCGACTAGCGGGAGTTAGGAATGAGCAGTTCTTC. Amino acids: CASSFPPRLAGVRNEQFF. The rearrangement links TRBV7-9 to TRBJ2-1; 12 nucleotides match TRBD2. Trimming removed 3 bases from V and 7 bases from J; junction bases left unmatched: 13. The V gene's germline CDR1 is SEHNR and CDR2 FQNEAQ (reference sequence). The CDR3 has 18 residues.

This clonotype has ten or more counts. The chain has TRBV29-1 and TRBJ1-1, with D hard to call. CDR1 SQVTM and CDR2 ANQGSEA come from the germline V gene. The CDR3 loop spans 12 amino acids. V was cut by 7 bases and J by 0 bases, with 9 bases left in between. The CDR3 region is CSARTVNTEAFF. The CDR3 DNA reads as TGCAGCGCTCGGACGGTGAACACTGAAGCTTTCTTT.

This clonotype has at least ten counts. CDR3 nucleotide sequence: TGTGCCAGCAGCCTTTACAATGAGCAGTTCTTC. This codes for CASSLYNEQFF. The V call is TRBV3-1, the J call TRBJ2-1; D is unresolved. Germline V gene data show CDR1 as LGHDT and CDR2 as YNNKEL (reference sequence). Trimming pared 4 bases from V and 4 bases from J, leaving 2 bases between. The CDR3 contains 11 residues.

CDR3 region: CASSLAGTGTGNTIYF. The CDR3 DNA is TGTGCCAGCAGCTTAGCGGGGACAGGGACTGGAAACACCATATATTTT. This chain uses TRBV7-2 with TRBJ1-3; 9 bases align to TRBD1. This CDR3 has 16 residues. Trimming cost V 0 bases and J 2 bases; bases outside gene matches: 2. Germline V CDR1 and CDR2: SGHTA, FQGNSA.

This clonotype was counted many times. The chain couples TRBV13 to TRBJ2-7; tentative D call: TRBD1 (5 bases). Germline CDR1 PRHDT, CDR2 FYEKMQ (reference sequence). Trimming removed 5 bases at V and 6 bases at J, with 14 bases between. CDR3 length: 13 amino acids. The CDR3: CASSQGVGREQYF. CDR3 bases: TGTGCCAGCAGCCAAGGGGTCGGTCGCGAGCAGTACTTC.

The chain recombines TRBV6-5 with TRBJ2-7; 8 nucleotides agree with TRBD1. Germline V lookup: CDR1 MNHEY, CDR2 SVGAGI. The CDR3 runs 15 residues. The V segment lost 0 bases and the J segment 1 base; nucleotides outside the gene matches: 2. The CDR3 sequence: CASSYSGQASYEQYF. For the CDR3, the DNA is TGTGCCAGCAGTTACTCGGGACAGGCGTCCTACGAGCAGTACTTC.

This clonotype was counted many times. This chain connects TRBV5-4 to TRBJ2-1; TRBD2 aligns across 14 bases. Germline V lookup: CDR1 SGHNT, CDR2 YYREEE (reference sequence). This CDR3 region has 18 residues. V trimming: 3 bases; J trimming: 0 bases; junction bases outside the gene matches: 5. This chain's CDR3 is CASSSGTSGGSSYNEQFF. CDR3 sequence (DNA): TGTGCCAGCAGCTCGGGGACTAGCGGGGGAAGCTCCTACAATGAGCAGTTCTTC.

The rearrangement uses TRBV10-3 and TRBJ1-2; D possibly corresponds to TRBD1 (6 bases). CDR3 length: 14 amino acids. The germline gives CDR1 ENHRY, CDR2 SYGVKD. Between the trimmed V and J ends, which lost 3 bases and 6 bases, there was a span of 14 bases. The CDR3 loop is CAISEPTGFDGYTF. CDR3 in DNA: TGTGCCATCAGTGAACCAACAGGGTTTGATGGCTACACCTTC.

This clonotype was detected many times. This chain connects TRBV5-1 to TRBJ1-4, with D perhaps matching TRBD1 (5 bases). CDR1 and CDR2 from the germline V gene are SGHRS and YFSETQ. The CDR3 contains 15 residues. V lost 0 bases, J lost 5 bases, and 11 bases lay in between. The DNA for the CDR3 is TGCGCCAGCAGCTTGGTGGGGACTGAGAATGAAAAACTGTTTTTT. This sequence encodes CASSLVGTENEKLFF.

About this clonotype itself: A much larger clone sits a single nucleotide away, making a read error possible. The gene calls are TRBV7-9 and TRBJ2-1; 15 bases are a match to TRBD2. Germline V gene sequence: CDR1 SEHNR, CDR2 FQNEAQ (reference sequence). CDR3 size: 15 residues. CDR3 bases: TGTGTCAGCAGCTGGACTAGCGGGAGGGCCAGTGAGCAGTTCTTC. Encoded protein: CVSSWTSGRASEQFF.

In this sample, this clonotype turned up many times. The genes are TRBV29-1 and TRBJ2-7, with D perhaps given as TRBD1 or TRBD2 (6 bases each). Germline V lookup: CDR1 SQVTM, CDR2 ANQGSEA. The CDR3 has 13 amino acids. Trimming stripped 6 bases from V and 4 bases from J, with 16 bases between. The CDR3 here is CSVHRGRDYEQYF. CDR3 sequence (DNA): TGCAGCGTCCACCGGGGGCGGGATTACGAGCAGTACTTC.

This clonotype was counted at least ten times. The chain combines TRBV20-1 with TRBJ2-1; TRBD2 matches at 10 bases. Germline trimming cut 5 bases from V and 8 bases from J; bases unmatched to any gene: 12. This CDR3 has 15 residues. From germline, CDR1 is DFQATT and CDR2 SNEGSKA (reference sequence). CDR3: CSAAYLAGAADEQFF. The CDR3 nucleotides read TGCAGTGCTGCCTACCTAGCGGGAGCTGCTGATGAGCAGTTCTTC.

This clonotype was seen at least ten times. The chain employs TRBV20-1 and TRBJ1-5; D perhaps matches TRBD1 (5 bases). Germline V gene lookup returns CDR1 DFQATT and CDR2 SNEGSKA (reference sequence). With 1 base removed from V and 3 bases from J, the gap between germline ends came to 10 bases. The CDR3 is made up of 14 amino acids. The CDR3 DNA is TGCAGTGCTAGAGGACGGGGCTACAATCAGCCCCAGCATTTT. Translated, it gives CSARGRGYNQPQHF.

This clonotype was picked up many times. The CDR3, as DNA: TGTGCCAGCAGCTTAATGAACTCGGATCTGGAGACCCAGTACTTC. Protein sequence: CASSLMNSDLETQYF. This rearrangement joins TRBV11-2 to TRBJ2-5; no clear D gene. The germline V and J ends were trimmed by 2 bases and 5 bases, with 15 bases remaining between them. CDR1 and CDR2 (germline): SGHAT, FQNNGV. The CDR3 sequence is 15 residues long.

This clonotype was observed at least ten times. The rearrangement joins TRBV27 to TRBJ2-2, with D possibly TRBD1 on 5 matching bases. Trimming stripped 3 bases from V and 2 bases from J, with 10 bases between. The germline gives CDR1 MNHEY, CDR2 SMNVEV (reference sequence). The CDR3 is 15 residues long. CDR3 sequence: CASSFGAINTGELFF. DNA for the CDR3: TGTGCCAGCAGTTTTGGGGCGATAAACACCGGGGAGCTGTTTTTT.

This clonotype has at least ten counts. The chain couples TRBV7-8 to TRBJ2-7; D may be TRBD1 (6 bases). Trimming took off 1 base at V and 4 bases at J, with 14 bases between the two ends. Germline loops: CDR1 SGHVS, CDR2 FQNEAQ. The CDR3 spans 15 residues. The CDR3 reads CASSLGVGQSYEQYF. CDR3 nucleotide sequence: TGTGCCAGCAGCTTAGGGGTCGGACAGAGTTACGAGCAGTACTTC.

Many counts were recorded for this clonotype. The chain couples TRBV18 to TRBJ2-5, with D possibly matching TRBD2 (6 bases). Germline lookup yields CDR1 KGHSH and CDR2 LQKENI. Trimming left V 2 bases short and J 0 bases short, with 7 bases between. The CDR3 covers 14 residues. The CDR3 loop is CASSPAGNQETQYF. CDR3 sequence (DNA): TGTGCCAGCTCACCAGCGGGAAACCAAGAGACCCAGTACTTC.

This clonotype was seen at least ten times. The chain carries TRBV4-2 and TRBJ2-1; D unclear. V lost 1 base, J lost 5 bases, and 3 bases lay in between. Germline values: CDR1 LGHNA, CDR2 YNFKEQ. The CDR3 extends over 12 amino acids. The CDR3 DNA reads as TGTGCCAGCAGCCAAGGCGACAATGAGCAGTTCTTC. Translated: CASSQGDNEQFF.

The table lists this clonotype with a few counts. The rearrangement joins TRBV7-2 to TRBJ2-5; D remains unclear. V was pared by 2 bases and J by 5 bases, with 15 bases between. CDR1 SGHTA and CDR2 FQGNSA come from the germline V gene. CDR3 length: 15 amino acids. The CDR3 DNA sequence: TGTGCCAGCAGCTTATTTTGGCTGCCTCGGGAGACCCAGTACTTC. Translating gives CASSLFWLPRETQYF.

This clonotype came up many times. The CDR3 region has the DNA TGTGCCAGCAGCCAAGTGGACGGAAGAGGGGAGTTCTTC. Translating gives CASSQVDGRGEFF. V and J are TRBV3-1 and TRBJ2-1, with D possibly being TRBD1 or TRBD2 (5 bases each). Trimming stripped 1 base from V and 14 bases from J, with 15 bases between. Germline-derived CDR1 and CDR2 are LGHDT and YNNKEL (reference sequence). This CDR3 has 13 residues.

This clonotype has a count of ten or more. The genes are TRBV13 and TRBJ2-3; D unresolved. Between the trimmed V and J ends, which lost 3 bases and 2 bases, there was a span of 9 bases. Germline assignment: CDR1 PRHDT and CDR2 FYEKMQ (reference sequence). This CDR3 is built from 14 residues. The CDR3 reads CASSFLHSTDTQYF. The CDR3 bases are TGTGCCAGCAGCTTCCTACATTCCACAGATACGCAGTATTTT.

This clonotype was counted many times. The chain carries TRBV20-1 and TRBJ2-7; perhaps TRBD1 as D (5 bases). V lost 0 bases, J lost 4 bases, and 13 bases lay in between. The CDR3 length is 14 residues. CDR1 DFQATT and CDR2 SNEGSKA come from the germline V gene (reference sequence). The CDR3 here is CSARDFRKGYEQYF. CDR3 sequence (DNA): TGCAGTGCTAGAGACTTTCGAAAGGGGTACGAGCAGTACTTC.